This paragraph covers one TCR beta chain sequence. The data were obtained in a study of blood T cell repertoires in COVID-19. This table comes from immunoSEQ multiplex PCR, and its TCRdb copy is limited to in-frame clones, with some not included. The sample holds 50,000 to 65,000 clones; roughly 79% are singletons and the top ten take over 4.5%. The J segment lost 2 bases and the V segment lost 7 bases, leaving 17 bases of the junction unmatched. CDR1 is SNHLY and CDR2 is FYNNEI in the germline V gene. CDR3 size: 19 residues. What was sequenced was peripheral blood. V usage is TRBV2 and J usage is TRBJ2-3; 11 bases are a match to TRBD2. This receptor was taken from a woman aged 60-70 years with acute or convalescent COVID-19. CDR3 loop: CASTPAGASGGRNTDTQYF. CDR3 nucleotides: TGTGCCAGCACCCCCGCAGGGGCTAGCGGGGGGAGGAACACAGATACGCAGTATTTT.